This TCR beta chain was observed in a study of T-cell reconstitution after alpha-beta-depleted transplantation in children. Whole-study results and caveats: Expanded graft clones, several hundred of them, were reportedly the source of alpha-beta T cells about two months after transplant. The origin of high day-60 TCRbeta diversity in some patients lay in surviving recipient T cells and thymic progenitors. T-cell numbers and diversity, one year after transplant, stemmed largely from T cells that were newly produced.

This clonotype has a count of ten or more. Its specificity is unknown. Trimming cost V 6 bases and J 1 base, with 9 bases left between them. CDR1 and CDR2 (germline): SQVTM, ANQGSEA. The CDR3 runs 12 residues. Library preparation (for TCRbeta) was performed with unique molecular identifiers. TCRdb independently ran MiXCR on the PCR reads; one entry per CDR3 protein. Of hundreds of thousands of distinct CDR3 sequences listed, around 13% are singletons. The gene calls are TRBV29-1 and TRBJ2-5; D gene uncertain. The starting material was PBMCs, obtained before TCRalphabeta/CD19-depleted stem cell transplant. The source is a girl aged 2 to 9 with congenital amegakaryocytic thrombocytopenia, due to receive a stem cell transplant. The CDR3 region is CSVTTGQETQYF. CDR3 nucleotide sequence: TGCAGCGTAACGACGGGCCAAGAGACCCAGTACTTC.